This T cell receptor (beta chain) was observed in a study of shared clonotypes between healthy human individuals. Whole-study results and caveats: Clonotypes shared by all four donors outscored non-shared clonotypes in generation probability. Donors were few, which limited the genetic and exposure-history diversity represented.

Generated by immunoSEQ multiplex PCR, the TCRdb table keeps only in-frame clones and is missing some. The sample includes 2.3 million or so clones, approximately 95% of them seen just once. CDR1 is GTSNPN, CDR2 SVGIG, per germline (reference sequence). V lost 6 bases to trimming and J lost 12 bases; unmatched junction nucleotides: 13. The CDR3 sequence is 14 residues long. Details on this clone: Its antigen remains unknown.

The sequence was obtained from a man between 18 and 29 years old in good health. Some clones in this sample may be carry-over from other donors' samples. This chain connects TRBV30 to TRBJ2-1; 11 bases align to TRBD1. The sequencing sample was made of naive CD4+ T cells from PBMCs. Documented subset: CD45RA+ positively selected. The CDR3 protein is CACPGGQGVFGQFF. CDR3 nucleotides: TGTGCCTGCCCTGGGGGACAGGGGGTTTTTGGGCAGTTCTTC.